This T cell receptor (beta chain) was identified in a study of patients and donors after allogeneic stem cell transplantation (dated by TCRdb to the early 2020s). After removal of 3 bases from V and 11 bases from J, the junction retains 6 bases not matched to a gene. From the cysteine up to the phenylalanine, the CDR3 has a length of 12 residues. This entry keeps only the CDR3 DNA: 36 bases, framed from base 1. CDR1 and CDR2 are drawn from the germline V gene: ENHRY, SYGVKD. Libraries were built with RT-PCR. Instrument used: NextSeq 550. The public reads were quality trimmed at Q25 with fastp and then assembled into clones with MiXCR by TCRdb, keeping productive beta chains. A single entry per CDR3 protein holds the most common genes and DNA from its merged rows. The sample contains about 87,000 distinct CDR3 sequences, around 5% of them found a single time. The ten largest make up about 2.5% of the sample.

This clonotype was recorded at least ten times. There is no known antigen for this receptor. Within one base of it there is no much larger clone, and no base qualities were kept. The rearranged chain carries TRBV10-3 and TRBJ1-1, with 7 bases matching TRBD1. Sequenced input: blood, either unsorted or a sorted T cell fraction (not recorded which). This receptor was identified in a human donor who was either an allogeneic HSCT recipient or a stem cell or donor lymphocyte infusion donor (not recorded which). It is not recorded whose cells these are; they may come from a transplant donor. The CDR3 reads CAISDSSTGAFF. The nucleotides are TGTGCCATCAGTGATAGTTCGACAGGGGCTTTCTTT.